The 25 T cell receptor beta chains in this list originate from one sample, sequenced in a study of Graves' ophthalmopathy and Graves' hyperthyroidism. Amplified TCR beta CDR3 regions were obtained using RNA transcripts as template. The library came from an HTBI-primed first-round RT-PCR and a second-round multiplex PCR. Each CDR3 protein gets one entry after TCRdb re-called the multiplex PCR reads with MiXCR. The table records about 740,000 distinct CDR3 sequences, roughly 40% of them present only once. The sample taken for sequencing was peripheral blood. Every receptor here comes from an adult man with Graves' ophthalmopathy.

This clonotype was seen a handful of times. The chain joins TRBV5-1 to TRBJ1-1; no clear D gene. The germline V gene has CDR1 SGHRS and CDR2 YFSETQ. The CDR3 spans 15 residues. Trimming removed 0 bases at V and 2 bases at J, with 11 bases between. This CDR3 reads CASSLDTRLNTEAFF. The DNA for the CDR3 is TGCGCCAGCAGCTTGGATACCAGGCTTAACACTGAAGCTTTCTTT.

The chain links TRBV10-3 to TRBJ2-7; no clear D gene. Germline-derived CDR1 and CDR2 are ENHRY and SYGVKD. The CDR3 has 12 amino acids. V was clipped by 0 bases and J by 3 bases, with 3 bases between them. The CDR3 nucleotides are TGTGCCATCAGTGAGTCTTTCTACGAGCAGTACTTC. Its translation: CAISESFYEQYF.

J is TRBJ1-1 and V is TRBV2; D unresolved. Trimming took 6 bases from V and 4 from J, leaving 27 bases between them. Germline CDR1 reads SNHLY; CDR2 reads FYNNEI. This CDR3 is 18 amino acids long. CDR3 sequence: CASSLWVIGKSPRTEAFF. DNA for the CDR3: TGTGCCAGCAGCTTGTGGGTGATCGGCAAGTCCCCTCGCACTGAAGCTTTCTTT.

Only a few counts were recorded for this clonotype. The chain recombines TRBV7-8 with TRBJ2-7; 8 bases fit TRBD1. The germline V gene has CDR1 SGHVS and CDR2 FQNEAQ. The V and J ends lost 4 bases and 3 bases, in that order; junction bases with no gene match: 8. The CDR3 totals 15 residues. The CDR3 loop is CASSYRTGFLYEQYF. CDR3 bases: TGTGCCAGCAGCTACAGGACAGGGTTCCTCTACGAGCAGTACTTC.

The CDR3 nucleotides read TGTGCCAGCTCACCGGGGTCGAAGGGTGAGACCCAGTACTTC. Protein product: CASSPGSKGETQYF. The chain couples TRBV18 to TRBJ2-5; no clear D gene. Germline lookup yields CDR1 KGHSH and CDR2 LQKENI. Deletions cut 3 bases from V and 5 bases from J, with 13 bases between. The CDR3 length is 14 residues.

This clonotype was found a few times. The chain joins TRBV6-6 to TRBJ1-2, with unresolved D. Germline V gives CDR1 MNHNY, CDR2 SVGAGI (reference sequence). The CDR3 contains 15 residues. Deletions cut 6 bases from V and 5 bases from J, with 19 bases between. CDR3 in amino acids: CASSFSGPLPYGYTF. The CDR3 DNA reads as TGTGCCAGCAGCTTCAGCGGACCCCTGCCTTATGGCTACACCTTC.

This clonotype was seen many times. The genes are TRBV9 and TRBJ2-5; TRBD1 matches 9 bases. V trimming: 4 bases; J trimming: 5 bases; junction bases outside the gene matches: 15. This CDR3 comprises 17 residues. CDR1 is SGDLS, CDR2 YYNGEE, per germline. The CDR3 DNA reads as TGTGCCAGCAGCATTCGGGGACAGGGAAATTTTGGGGAGACCCAGTACTTC. Translating it yields CASSIRGQGNFGETQYF.

About this clonotype itself: Compared with germline, one end of the junction differs, possibly owing to a read error. J is TRBJ2-5 and V is TRBV7-9; tentatively, D is TRBD2 (5 bases). CDR3 length: 12 residues. Germline CDR1 reads SEHNR; CDR2 reads FQNEAQ (reference sequence). The CDR3 DNA reads TGCGCCAGCAGCCAAGAGGGCCGATTGCAGTACTTC. It translates to CASSQEGRLQYF.

This clonotype came up many times. The chain has TRBV7-9 and TRBJ2-5, with a tentative D call TRBD2 (6 bases). Germline loops: CDR1 SEHNR, CDR2 FQNEAQ (reference sequence). The CDR3 has 14 amino acids. Trimming removed 4 bases at V and 5 bases at J, with 14 bases between. CDR3 in amino acids: CASSWGRTGETQYF. CDR3 DNA: TGTGCCAGCAGCTGGGGGAGGACGGGCGAGACCCAGTACTTC.

This clonotype was observed many times. The chain carries TRBV6-5 and TRBJ1-1, with a possible D match to TRBD1 (6 bases). CDR3 length equals 12 residues. Deletions cut 8 bases from V and 8 bases from J, with 15 bases between. Germline V gene data show CDR1 as MNHEY and CDR2 as SVGAGI. As DNA, the CDR3 is TGTGCCAGCGGCCCAGGGGCGATCGAAGCTTTCTTT. This translates into CASGPGAIEAFF.

The sample holds a few counts of this clonotype. The chain uses TRBV4-1 and TRBJ1-6, with TRBD1 matching over 8 bases. The CDR3 is made up of 15 amino acids. The V segment lost 4 bases and the J segment 8 bases; nucleotides outside the gene matches: 7. Germline V lookup: CDR1 MGHRA, CDR2 YSYEKL. The CDR3 coding sequence is TGCGCCAGCAGCCCCCGACAGGGGATGGATTCACCCCTCCACTTT. It translates to CASSPRQGMDSPLHF.

The rearrangement uses TRBV10-3 and TRBJ1-5, with D perhaps TRBD1 (5 bases). Trimming removed 10 bases at V and 4 bases at J, with 17 bases between. Germline V gene data show CDR1 as ENHRY and CDR2 as SYGVKD. CDR3 length equals 14 residues. CDR3 in DNA: TGTGCCAGCAGGTCGGCAGGGCAAAATCAGCCCCAGCATTTT. As protein: CASRSAGQNQPQHF.

This clonotype was recorded at least ten times. The junction does not match germline at one end; this may be a read error. The J gene is TRBJ1-2, the V gene TRBV10-3; D might be TRBD1 (6 bases). Germline CDR1 ENHRY, CDR2 SYGVKD. The CDR3 sequence is 14 residues long. The CDR3 DNA follows: TGTGCCAGCAGTGAAGAACAGGGCAACTATGGCTACACCTTC. It is translated as CASSEEQGNYGYTF.

This clonotype was counted at least ten times. The CDR3 spells CASNIGFYGYTF. The CDR3 DNA reads as TGTGCCAGCAATATCGGTTTCTATGGCTACACCTTC. This chain links TRBV2 with TRBJ1-2, with unresolved D. Germline V gene lookup returns CDR1 SNHLY and CDR2 FYNNEI. The CDR3 spans 12 residues. Trimming took off 7 bases at V and 4 bases at J, with 10 bases between the two ends.

This clonotype showed up just a few times. This chain connects TRBV7-3 to TRBJ2-2; D perhaps matches TRBD2 (5 bases). Germline values: CDR1 SGHTA, CDR2 FQGTGA. The CDR3 is 15 amino acids. Trimming left V 5 bases short and J 1 base short, with 11 bases between. CDR3 protein: CASSRTEENTGELFF. For the CDR3, the DNA is TGTGCCAGCAGCCGGACGGAGGAGAACACCGGGGAGCTGTTTTTT. The variable domain in full, with the rest retrieved from reference TRBV7-3 and TRBJ2-2, is GAGVSQTPSNKVTEKGKYVELRCDPISGHTALYWYRQSLGQGPEFLIYFQGTGAADDSGLPNDRFFAVRPEGSVSTLKIQRTERGDSAVYLCASSRTEENTGELFFGEGSRLTVL.

This clonotype was counted ten times or more. V and J are TRBV4-1 and TRBJ1-6; 10 bases match TRBD1. The trim removed 5 bases at V and 10 bases at J, leaving 11 bases unmatched. CDR3 size: 16 residues. Germline loops: CDR1 MGHRA, CDR2 YSYEKL. CDR3 in DNA: TGCGCCAGCAGCTTGGCGTGGGGGGACAGGGGATCACCCCTCCACTTT. This encodes CASSLAWGDRGSPLHF.

V gene TRBV14 combines with J gene TRBJ2-5; 12 nucleotides agree with TRBD2. The germline CDR1 and CDR2 sequences are SGHDN and FVKESK. The CDR3 contains 16 residues. Trimming cost V 5 bases and J 5 bases; bases outside gene matches: 9. DNA for the CDR3: TGTGCCAGCAGCGCCCTAGCGGGAGGGCCTTTGGAGACCCAGTACTTC. It translates to CASSALAGGPLETQYF.

On this clonotype itself: It may be a read error: a sequence one base away is much more abundant. The chain employs TRBV2 and TRBJ2-7; TRBD2 aligns across 7 bases. Germline CDR1 and CDR2: SNHLY and FYNNEI. The CDR3 has 15 residues. The CDR3 sequence: CASCEVAGFSYEQYF. CDR3 DNA sequence: TGTGCCAGCTGTGAAGTAGCGGGTTTCTCCTACGAGCAGTACTTC.

About this clonotype itself: A single base separates this from a much larger clone, so it may be a read error. This sequence joins TRBV20-1 and TRBJ2-6; D gene uncertain. CDR3 size: 13 residues. Germline V gene sequence: CDR1 DFQATT, CDR2 SNEGSKA (reference sequence). The CDR3 DNA reads TGCAGTGCTAAGTACTCTGGGGTCAACGTCCTGACTTTC. This sequence encodes CSAKYSGVNVLTF.

J is TRBJ2-7 and V is TRBV2; perhaps TRBD1 as D (7 bases). Germline assignment: CDR1 SNHLY and CDR2 FYNNEI. V was pared by 5 bases and J by 0 bases, with 17 bases between. This CDR3 spans 16 amino acids. The CDR3 sequence is CASSPRGTPNSYEQYF. In DNA, the CDR3 is TGTGCCAGCAGTCCCAGGGGGACTCCAAACTCCTACGAGCAGTACTTC.

The chain links TRBV7-4 to TRBJ1-5; unclear D gene. CDR3 length: 17 amino acids. Trimming removed 2 bases at V and 4 bases at J, with 18 bases between. Germline V lookup: CDR1 SGHVT, CDR2 SQSDAQ. This CDR3 reads CASSLRHPRPFNQPQHF. CDR3 nucleotides: TGTGCCAGCAGCTTACGACACCCGCGGCCCTTTAATCAGCCCCAGCATTTT.

This clonotype was counted ten times or more. The chain uses TRBV29-1 and TRBJ2-7; D might be TRBD1 (8 bases). The V end lost 2 bases, the J end lost 2 bases, and 19 bases lay between the germline ends. The germline V gene has CDR1 SQVTM and CDR2 ANQGSEA. The CDR3 has 16 amino acids. This CDR3 reads CSVERGWTGRAYEQYF. DNA for the CDR3: TGCAGCGTTGAACGGGGATGGACAGGGAGGGCCTACGAGCAGTACTTC.

This clonotype occurred many times. The chain carries TRBV11-3 and TRBJ1-1; weak D call: TRBD1 (6 bases). CDR3 length: 13 residues. Trimming stripped 5 bases from V and 3 bases from J, with 10 bases between. CDR1 is SGHNT, CDR2 YENEEA, per germline. CDR3 sequence reads: CASSLTGYTEAFF. CDR3 nucleotide sequence: TGTGCCAGCAGCCTTACAGGGTACACTGAAGCTTTCTTT.

Here the CDR3 DNA reads TGTGCCAGCATGGAGTCCACTGGAAACACCATATATTTT. The encoded protein is CASMESTGNTIYF. This chain uses TRBV6-5 with TRBJ1-3, with D hard to call. V lost 7 bases and J 2 bases, leaving 9 bases between the germline ends. This CDR3 has 13 amino acids. The V gene's germline CDR1 is MNHEY and CDR2 SVGAGI.

A few counts support this clonotype. This sequence joins TRBV7-2 and TRBJ2-5; D call uncertain. The ends were cut back, 7 bases at V and 0 bases at J, with 15 bases in the middle. The CDR3 is 15 amino acids. Germline CDR1 SGHTA, CDR2 FQGNSA. CDR3 DNA sequence: TGTGCCAGCACCCCGGACGGCTGGTACCAAGAGACCCAGTACTTC. The encoded protein is CASTPDGWYQETQYF.